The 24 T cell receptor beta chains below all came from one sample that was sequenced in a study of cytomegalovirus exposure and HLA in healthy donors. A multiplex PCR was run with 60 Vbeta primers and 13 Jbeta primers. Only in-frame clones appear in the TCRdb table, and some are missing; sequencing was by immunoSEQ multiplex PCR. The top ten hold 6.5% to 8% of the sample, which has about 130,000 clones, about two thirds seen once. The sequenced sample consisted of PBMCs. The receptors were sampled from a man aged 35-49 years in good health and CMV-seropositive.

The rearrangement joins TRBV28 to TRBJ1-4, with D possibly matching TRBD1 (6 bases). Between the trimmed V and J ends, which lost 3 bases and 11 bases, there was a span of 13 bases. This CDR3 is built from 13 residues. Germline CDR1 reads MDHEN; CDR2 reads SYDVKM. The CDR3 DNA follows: TGTGCCAGCAGTTTTGGGGGGGCCGGTAAACTGTTTTTT. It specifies CASSFGGAGKLFF.

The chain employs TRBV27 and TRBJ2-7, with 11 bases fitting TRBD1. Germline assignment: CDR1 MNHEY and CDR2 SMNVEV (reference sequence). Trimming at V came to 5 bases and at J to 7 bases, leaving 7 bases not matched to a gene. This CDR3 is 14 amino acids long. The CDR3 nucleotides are TGTGCCAGCAGTCAGAACCGGGACAGGGGGGAGCAGTACTTC. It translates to CASSQNRDRGEQYF.

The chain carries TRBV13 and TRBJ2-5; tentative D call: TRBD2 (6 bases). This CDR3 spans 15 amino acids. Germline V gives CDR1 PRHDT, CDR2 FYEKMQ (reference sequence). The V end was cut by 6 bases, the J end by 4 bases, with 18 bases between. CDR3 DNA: TGTGCCAGCAGTTATAAGCGGGCGAGGGGAGAGACCCAGTACTTC. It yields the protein CASSYKRARGETQYF.

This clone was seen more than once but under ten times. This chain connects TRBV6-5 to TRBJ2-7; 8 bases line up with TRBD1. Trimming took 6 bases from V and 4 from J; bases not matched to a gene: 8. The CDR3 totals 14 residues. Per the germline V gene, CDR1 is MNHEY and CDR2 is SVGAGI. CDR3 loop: CASSQDRGPYEQYF. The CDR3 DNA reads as TGTGCCAGCAGCCAAGACAGGGGACCGTACGAGCAGTACTTC.

CDR3 in DNA: TGTGCCAGCAGTTTGTCAGGTTCCCAAGAGACCCAGTACTTC. This encodes CASSLSGSQETQYF. The chain has TRBV28 and TRBJ2-5; D remains unclear. The CDR3 totals 14 residues. From germline, CDR1 is MDHEN and CDR2 SYDVKM. Trimming left V 3 bases short and J 1 base short, with 9 bases between.

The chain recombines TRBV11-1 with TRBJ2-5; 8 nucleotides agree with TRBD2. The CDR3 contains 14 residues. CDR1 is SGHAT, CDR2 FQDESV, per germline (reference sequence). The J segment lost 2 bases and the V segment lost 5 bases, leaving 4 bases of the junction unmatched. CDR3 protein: CASSPRGGQETQYF. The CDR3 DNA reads TGTGCCAGCAGCCCTCGGGGGGGGCAAGAGACCCAGTACTTC.

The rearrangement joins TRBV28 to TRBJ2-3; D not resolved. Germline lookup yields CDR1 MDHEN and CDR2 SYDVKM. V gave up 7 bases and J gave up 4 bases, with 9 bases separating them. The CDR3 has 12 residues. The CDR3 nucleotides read TGTGCCAGCACCCTGGGCCCAGATACGCAGTATTTT. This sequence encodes CASTLGPDTQYF.

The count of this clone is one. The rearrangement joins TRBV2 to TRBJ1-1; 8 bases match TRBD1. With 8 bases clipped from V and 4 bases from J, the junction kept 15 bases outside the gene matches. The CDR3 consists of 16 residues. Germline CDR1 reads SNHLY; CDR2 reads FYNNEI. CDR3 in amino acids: CASPPGQERGGTEAFF. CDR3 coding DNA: TGTGCCAGCCCTCCGGGACAGGAGAGGGGTGGCACTGAAGCTTTCTTT.

CDR3 loop: CASSLSTTGAANYEQYF. CDR3 bases: TGTGCCAGCAGTTTGAGTACTACAGGGGCGGCTAATTACGAGCAGTACTTC. The V and J genes are TRBV2 and TRBJ2-7; TRBD1 matches at 7 bases. Germline V CDR1 and CDR2: SNHLY, FYNNEI. The CDR3 is 17 amino acids. V was clipped by 5 bases and J by 4 bases; unmatched bases: 17.

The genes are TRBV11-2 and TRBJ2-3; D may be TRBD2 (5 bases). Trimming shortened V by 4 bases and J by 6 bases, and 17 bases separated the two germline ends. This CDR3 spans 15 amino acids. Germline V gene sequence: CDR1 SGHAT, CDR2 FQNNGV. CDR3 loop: CASSSTAGFPDTQYF. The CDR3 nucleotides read TGTGCCAGCAGCTCGACGGCGGGTTTCCCGGATACGCAGTATTTT.

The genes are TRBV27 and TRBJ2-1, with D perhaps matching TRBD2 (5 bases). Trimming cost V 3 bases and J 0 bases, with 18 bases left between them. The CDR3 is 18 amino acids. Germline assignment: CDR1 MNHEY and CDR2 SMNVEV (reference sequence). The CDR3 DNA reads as TGTGCCAGCAGTTTGGGAGTGTCTTGGGCGAGCTCCTACAATGAGCAGTTCTTC. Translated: CASSLGVSWASSYNEQFF.

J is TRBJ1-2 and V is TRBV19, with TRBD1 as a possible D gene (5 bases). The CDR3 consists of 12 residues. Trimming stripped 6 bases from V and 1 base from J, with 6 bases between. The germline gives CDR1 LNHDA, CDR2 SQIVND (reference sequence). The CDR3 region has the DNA TGTGCCAGTAGGCAGGGTAACTATGGCTACACCTTC. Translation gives CASRQGNYGYTF.

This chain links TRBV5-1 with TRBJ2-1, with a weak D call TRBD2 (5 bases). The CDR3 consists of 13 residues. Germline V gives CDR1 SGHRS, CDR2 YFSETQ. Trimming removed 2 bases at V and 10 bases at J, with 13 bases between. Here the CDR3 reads CASSFAGEGEQFF. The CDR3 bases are TGCGCCAGCAGCTTTGCTGGAGAGGGCGAGCAGTTCTTC.

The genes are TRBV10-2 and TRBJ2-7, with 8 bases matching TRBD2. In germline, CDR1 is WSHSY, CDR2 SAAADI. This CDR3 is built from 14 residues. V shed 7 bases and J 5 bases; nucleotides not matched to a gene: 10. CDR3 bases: TGCGCCAGCACCACCCTCGGGGGGGCCAACGAGCAGTACTTC. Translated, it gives CASTTLGGANEQYF.

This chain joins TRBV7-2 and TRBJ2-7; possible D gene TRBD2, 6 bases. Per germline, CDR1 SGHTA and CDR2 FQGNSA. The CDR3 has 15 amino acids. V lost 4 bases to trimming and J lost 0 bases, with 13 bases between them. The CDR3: CASSWGTSSSYEQYF. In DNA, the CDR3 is TGTGCCAGCAGCTGGGGGACTTCAAGCTCCTACGAGCAGTACTTC. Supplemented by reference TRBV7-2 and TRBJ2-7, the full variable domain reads GAGVSQSPSNKVTEKGKDVELRCDPISGHTALYWYRQSLGQGLEFLIYFQGNSAPDKSGLPSDRFSAERTGGSVSTLTIQRTQQEDSAVYLCASSWGTSSSYEQYFGPGTRLTVT.

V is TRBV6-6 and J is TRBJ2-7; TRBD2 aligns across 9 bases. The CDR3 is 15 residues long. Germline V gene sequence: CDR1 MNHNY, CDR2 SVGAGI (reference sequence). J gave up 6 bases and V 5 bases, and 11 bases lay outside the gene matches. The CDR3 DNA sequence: TGTGCCAGCAGTCAGGGACTAGCCACTTTCCTCGAGCAGTACTTC. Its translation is CASSQGLATFLEQYF.

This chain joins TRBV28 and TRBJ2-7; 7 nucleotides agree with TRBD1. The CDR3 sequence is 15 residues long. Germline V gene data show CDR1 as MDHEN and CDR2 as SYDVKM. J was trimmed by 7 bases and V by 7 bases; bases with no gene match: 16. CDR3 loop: CASTPWAVPGGEQYF. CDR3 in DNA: TGTGCCAGCACCCCCTGGGCTGTGCCAGGGGGAGAGCAGTACTTC. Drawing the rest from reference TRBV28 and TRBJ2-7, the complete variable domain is DVKVTQSSRYLVKRTGEKVFLECVQDMDHENMFWYRQDPGLGLRLIYFSYDVKMKEKGDIPEGYSVSREKKERFSLILESASTNQTSMYLCASTPWAVPGGEQYFGPGTRLTVT.

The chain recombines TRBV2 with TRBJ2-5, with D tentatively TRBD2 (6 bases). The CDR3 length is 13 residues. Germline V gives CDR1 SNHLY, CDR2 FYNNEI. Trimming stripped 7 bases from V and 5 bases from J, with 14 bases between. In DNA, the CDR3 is TGTGCCAGCATGATGGGGACTTACGAGACCCAGTACTTC. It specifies CASMMGTYETQYF.

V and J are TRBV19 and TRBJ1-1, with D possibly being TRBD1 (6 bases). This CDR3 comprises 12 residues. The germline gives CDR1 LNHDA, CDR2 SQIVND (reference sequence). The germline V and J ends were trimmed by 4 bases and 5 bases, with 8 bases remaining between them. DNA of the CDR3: TGTGCCAGTAGTACTACAGGGACTGAAGCTTTCTTT. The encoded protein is CASSTTGTEAFF.

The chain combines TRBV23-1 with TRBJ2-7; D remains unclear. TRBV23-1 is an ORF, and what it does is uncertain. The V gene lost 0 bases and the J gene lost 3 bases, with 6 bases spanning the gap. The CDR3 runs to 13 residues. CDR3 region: CASSQSRGYEQYF. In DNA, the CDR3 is TGCGCCAGCAGTCAATCCCGCGGCTACGAGCAGTACTTC.

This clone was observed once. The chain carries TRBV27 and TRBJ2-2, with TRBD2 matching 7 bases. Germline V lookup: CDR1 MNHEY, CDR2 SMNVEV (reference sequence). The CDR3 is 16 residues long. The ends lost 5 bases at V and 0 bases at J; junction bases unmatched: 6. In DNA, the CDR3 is TGTGCCAGCAGTCCTAGCGGAGGGACGAACACCGGGGAGCTGTTTTTT. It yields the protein CASSPSGGTNTGELFF.

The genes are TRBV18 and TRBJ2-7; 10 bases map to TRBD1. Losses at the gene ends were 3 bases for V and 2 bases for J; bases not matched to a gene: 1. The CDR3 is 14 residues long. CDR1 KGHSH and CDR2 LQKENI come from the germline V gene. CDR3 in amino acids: CASSPGQGTYEQYF. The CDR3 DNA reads TGTGCCAGCTCACCGGGACAGGGGACCTACGAGCAGTACTTC.

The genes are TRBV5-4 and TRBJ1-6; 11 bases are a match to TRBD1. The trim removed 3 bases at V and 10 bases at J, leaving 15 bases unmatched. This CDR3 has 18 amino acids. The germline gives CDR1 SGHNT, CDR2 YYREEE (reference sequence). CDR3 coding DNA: TGTGCCAGCAGCTATCCCGTACTGGGGACAGGGGGTTACTCACCCCTCCACTTT. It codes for CASSYPVLGTGGYSPLHF.

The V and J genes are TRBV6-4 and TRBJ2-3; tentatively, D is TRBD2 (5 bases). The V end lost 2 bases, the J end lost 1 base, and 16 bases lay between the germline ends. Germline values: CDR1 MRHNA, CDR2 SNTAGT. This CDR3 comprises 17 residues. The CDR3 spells CASSDGPGGFGTDTQYF. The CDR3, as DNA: TGTGCCAGCAGTGACGGCCCCGGCGGGTTTGGCACAGATACGCAGTATTTT.